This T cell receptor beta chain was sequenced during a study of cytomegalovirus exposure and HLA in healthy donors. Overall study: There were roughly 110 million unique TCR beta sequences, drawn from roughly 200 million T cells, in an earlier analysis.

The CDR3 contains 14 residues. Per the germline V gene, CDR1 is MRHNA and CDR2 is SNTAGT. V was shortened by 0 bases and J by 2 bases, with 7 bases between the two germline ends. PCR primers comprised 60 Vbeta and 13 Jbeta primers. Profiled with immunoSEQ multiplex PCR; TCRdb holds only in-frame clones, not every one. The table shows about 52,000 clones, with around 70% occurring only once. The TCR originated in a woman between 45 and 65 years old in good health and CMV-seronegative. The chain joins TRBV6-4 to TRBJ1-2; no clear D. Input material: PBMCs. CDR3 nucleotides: TGTGCCAGCAGTGACTCTCCGGGAAACTATGGCTACACCTTC. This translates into CASSDSPGNYGYTF.